A selection of T cell receptor beta chains follows, all from one sample in a study of blood T cell repertoires in COVID-19. TCRdb's table, derived via immunoSEQ multiplex PCR, lists solely in-frame clones and lacks some. This table holds fewer than 250,000 clones, around 86% found once. The material sequenced was PBMCs or T cells enriched from blood (not recorded which). Receptor source: a man younger than 45 in a cohort exposed to, infected with or recovered from COVID-19 (not recorded which). Both conserved end residues are part of each CDR3. A D gene is named only where the DNA matches it firmly. Size tells how often a clone was seen (once, few, many) or the class of an expanded clone, and some rows leave it out.

TRBV3-1/TRBV3-2	TRBD1	TRBJ2-7	NA	CASSPGQGVYEQYF	TGTGCCAGCAGCCCGGGACAGGGCGTCTACGAGCAGTACTTC
TRBV19	NA	TRBJ2-7	NA	CASSIIGTSYEQYF	TGTGCCAGTAGTATAATTGGGACAAGCTACGAGCAGTACTTC
TRBV28	NA	TRBJ1-4	NA	CASRLHRREKLFF	TGTGCCAGCCGCCTACACAGACGTGAAAAACTGTTTTTT
TRBV28	NA	TRBJ1-4	NA	CASSVEEEKLFF	TGTGCCAGCAGCGTGGAGGAGGAAAAACTGTTTTTT
TRBV6-5	TRBD1	TRBJ2-7	NA	CASRPGQGGVYEQYF	TGTGCCAGCAGACCAGGACAGGGTGGAGTATACGAGCAGTACTTC
TRBV28	NA	TRBJ1-2	NA	CASSLAGYYGYTF	TGTGCCAGCAGTTTAGCCGGGTACTATGGCTACACCTTC
TRBV27	NA	TRBJ1-3	NA	CASSLTGSFSGNTIYF	TGTGCCAGCAGTTTAACAGGGTCTTTCTCTGGAAACACCATATATTTT
TRBV7-7	TRBD1	TRBJ2-1	NA	CASSLNPPGQGANEQFF	TGTGCTAGCAGCTTAAACCCCCCGGGACAGGGGGCGAATGAGCAGTTCTTC
TRBV6-5	TRBD2	TRBJ2-7	NA	CASRPRGAYEQYF	TGTGCCAGCAGGCCGCGGGGGGCGTACGAGCAGTACTTC
TRBV28	NA	TRBJ1-2	NA	CASSFSEVNYGYTF	TGTGCCAGCAGTTTTTCTGAGGTGAACTATGGCTACACCTTC
TRBV7-3	TRBD2	TRBJ2-2	NA	CASSPSGLAVNTGELFF	TGTGCCAGCAGCCCATCGGGACTAGCGGTAAACACCGGGGAGCTGTTTTTT
TRBV3-1/TRBV3-2	NA	TRBJ1-4	once	CASSQLQGSTNEKLFF	TGTGCCAGCAGCCAATTACAGGGTTCAACTAATGAAAAACTGTTTTTT
TRBV2	TRBD2	TRBJ2-4	NA	CASSAPWGSGRAAAKNIQYF	TGTGCCAGCAGTGCTCCCTGGGGTAGCGGGAGGGCCGCGGCCAAAAACATTCAGTACTTC
TRBV18	NA	TRBJ2-2	NA	CASSLRQVANTGELFF	TGTGCCAGCTCACTCAGACAGGTCGCGAACACCGGGGAGCTGTTTTTT
TRBV9	TRBD1	TRBJ2-7	NA	CASSEQADRGDEQYF	TGTGCCAGCAGCGAGCAGGCGGACAGGGGGGACGAGCAGTACTTC
TRBV29-1	TRBD1	TRBJ1-2	once	CSVEGVRTGGNYGYTF	TGCAGCGTTGAAGGGGTCCGGACAGGGGGAAACTATGGCTACACCTTC
TRBV10-2	NA	TRBJ2-3	NA	CASRIGTDTQYF	TGCGCCAGCAGAATCGGGACAGATACGCAGTATTTT
TRBV9	NA	TRBJ2-2	NA	CASSVEGAGELFF	TGTGCCAGCAGCGTAGAAGGGGCCGGGGAGCTGTTTTTT
TRBV11-2	TRBD2	TRBJ2-2	NA	CASSLRAGGPGELFF	TGTGCCAGCAGCTTACGAGCGGGAGGGCCCGGGGAGCTGTTTTTT
TRBV6-5	NA	TRBJ1-2	NA	CASSYSGGMQGYTF	TGTGCCAGCAGTTACTCGGGAGGCATGCAAGGCTACACCTTC
TRBV19	TRBD2	TRBJ2-3	NA	CASSIPTSESTDTQYF	TGTGCCAGTAGTATACCCACTAGCGAGAGCACAGATACGCAGTATTTT
TRBV5-1	TRBD1	TRBJ1-1	NA	CASSLTGGDTEAFF	TGCGCCAGCAGCTTGACAGGGGGCGACACTGAAGCTTTCTTT
TRBV7-9	NA	TRBJ1-3	many	CASSFGTVGNTIYF	TGTGCCAGCAGCTTTGGGACTGTGGGAAACACCATATATTTT
TRBV7-8	NA	TRBJ1-2	NA	CASSPTGGADSYGYTF	TGTGCCAGCAGCCCCACCGGAGGGGCCGATTCCTATGGCTACACCTTC
TRBV15	TRBD2	TRBJ2-2	NA	CATSRDLGLAGVTGELFF	TGTGCCACCAGCAGAGATTTGGGACTAGCGGGAGTCACCGGGGAGCTGTTTTTT
TRBV6-4	TRBD2	TRBJ2-3	NA	CASSESGGPYTQYF	TGTGCCAGCAGTGAGTCGGGAGGGCCGTATACGCAGTATTTT